The source of this T cell receptor (beta chain) is a study of T cells in Graves' hyperthyroidism and ophthalmopathy. Investigators excluded patients with uncontrolled infection, other autoimmune disease, pregnancy or lactation. Template material for amplifying TCR beta CDR3 regions consisted of RNA transcripts. HTBI primers were the set used in a first-round RT-PCR of the TCR CDR3. One entry per CDR3 protein, called by TCRdb with MiXCR from the multiplex PCR reads. This sample has 480,000 or so distinct CDR3 sequences, with about 46% found just once. Details on this clonotype: No antigen is known for it.

General study results and limits: Model predictions of ophthalmopathy came a median 6.5 months before onset. Blood shared most expanded thyroid clonotypes above 0.001.

Looked up from germline, CDR1 is SGHRS and CDR2 is YFSETQ. V dropped 5 bases and J dropped 4 bases, with 15 bases sitting between them. The CDR3 loop spans 15 amino acids. Sequenced: peripheral blood or thyroid tissue (not recorded which). The TCR comes from an adult woman with Graves' disease, either hyperthyroidism or ophthalmopathy (not recorded which). The gene calls are TRBV5-1 and TRBJ2-2, with D perhaps being TRBD1 or TRBD2 (7 bases each). CDR3 loop: CASSPGGARTGELFF. CDR3 in DNA: TGCGCCAGCAGTCCAGGGGGGGCCCGCACCGGGGAGCTGTTTTTT.